This is a list of T cell receptor beta chains from one sample in a study of blood T cell repertoires in COVID-19. The assay was immunoSEQ multiplex PCR, and TCRdb's table has in-frame clones only and misses some. Of some 290,000 clones in the sample, roughly 80% were seen once. The specimen was peripheral blood. These receptor sequences come from a man aged 55 to 70 who had recovered from COVID-19. CDR3s include the opening cysteine and the closing phenylalanine or tryptophan. A D gene is named only where the DNA matches it firmly. Size is stated for part of the rows, as once, few or many counts, or as a class when the clone is expanded.

CASSPNRGQPSTDTQYF | TGTGCCAGCAGCCCGAATAGGGGGCAGCCTAGCACAGATACGCAGTATTTT | NA | TRBD1 | TRBJ2-3 | TRBV5-4
CASSLAGGDEKLFF | TGTGCCAGCAGCTTGGCAGGGGGAGATGAAAAACTGTTTTTT | NA | TRBD1 | TRBJ1-4 | TRBV5-5
CAWSVGLPNGEQYF | TGTGCCTGGAGTGTGGGGCTCCCCAACGGCGAGCAGTACTTC | few | NA | TRBJ2-7 | TRBV30
CASSVAVSRSTDTQYF | TGTGCCAGCAGCGTAGCTGTTAGCCGTAGCACAGATACGCAGTATTTT | NA | NA | TRBJ2-3 | TRBV9
CASSLEVRQGNSPLHF | TGTGCCAGCAGCTTAGAAGTTCGACAGGGGAATTCACCCCTCCACTTT | NA | TRBD1 | TRBJ1-6 | TRBV5-5
CASSQGLLAGPNNEQFF | TGCGCCAGCAGCCAAGGGCTACTAGCGGGACCTAATAATGAGCAGTTCTTC | NA | TRBD2 | TRBJ2-1 | TRBV4-1
CASSAGGRREETQYF | TGTGCCAGCAGTGCCGGGGGTCGTCGGGAGGAGACCCAGTACTTC | once | NA | TRBJ2-5 | TRBV7-3
CASSVSPLSGGKETQYF | TGTGCCAGCAGCGTATCCCCCCTGAGCGGGGGGAAAGAGACCCAGTACTTC | once | TRBD2 | TRBJ2-5 | TRBV9
CASSPQTSGGQETQYF | TGTGCCAGTAGTCCCCAGACTAGCGGGGGCCAAGAGACCCAGTACTTC | NA | TRBD2 | TRBJ2-5 | TRBV19
CAWSGTGSYEQYF | TGTGCCTGGTCCGGGACAGGGAGCTACGAGCAGTACTTC | NA | TRBD1 | TRBJ2-7 | TRBV30
CASSVRTGRYTF | TGTGCCAGCAGCGTAAGGACAGGGAGGTACACCTTC | NA | TRBD1 | TRBJ1-2 | TRBV9